Listed below are T cell receptor beta chains from one sample, sequenced in a study of spatial heterogeneity in lung cancer. TCRdb reprocessed the 5' RACE reads with MiXCR, giving one entry per CDR3 protein. The table shows 20,000 to 25,000 distinct CDR3 sequences, with 4.6% occurring only once. Material: PBMCs, obtained at surgery. Receptors were obtained from a male donor with early-stage non-small cell lung cancer. The CDR3 runs from the conserved cysteine through the conserved F or W. The D gene is left open where the match is weak. Where a row states a size, it is once, few, many or the class of an expanded clone; other rows omit it.

TRBJ2-7 | - | medium-sized | TRBV3-1 | TGTGCCAGCAGCCATCTCGGTAACGAGCAGTACTTC | CASSHLGNEQYF
TRBJ1-4 | TRBD1 | - | TRBV20-1 | TGCAGTGTTTCACCCGGGACAGCACGAAATGAAAAACTGTTTTTT | CSVSPGTARNEKLFF
TRBJ2-7 | - | many | TRBV15 | TGTGCCACCAGCAAGGTGGTGAATGGCGGCGAGCAGTACTTC | CATSKVVNGGEQYF
TRBJ2-6 | - | - | TRBV12-3/TRBV12-4 | TGTGCCAGCAGTCGACAAACAGGGCTCTCTGGGGCCAACGTCCTGACTTTC | CASSRQTGLSGANVLTF
TRBJ1-2 | - | many | TRBV2 | TGTGCCAGCAGTGACAGGAGCTATGGCTACACCTTC | CASSDRSYGYTF
TRBJ2-7 | TRBD2 | few | TRBV6-5 | TGTGCCAGCAGTTACGGCGGGGGGGCCCCCTACGAGCAGTACTTC | CASSYGGGAPYEQYF
TRBJ2-1 | - | many | TRBV7-9 | TGTGCCAGCAGCTTCCGACGTTCGGATGAGCAGTTCTTC | CASSFRRSDEQFF
TRBJ1-3 | - | many | TRBV2 | TGTGCCAGCAGGGCGCAGGGGCTCTCTGGAAACACCATATATTTT | CASRAQGLSGNTIYF
TRBJ2-7 | TRBD1 | many | TRBV19 | TGTGCCAGTAGGCCTAGGGGACAGGAGACCTACGAGCAGTACTTC | CASRPRGQETYEQYF
TRBJ2-7 | - | many | TRBV7-2 | TGTGCCAGCAGCTTTAGACTTACCTACGAGCAGTACTTC | CASSFRLTYEQYF
TRBJ1-6 | - | many | TRBV11-2 | TGTGCCAGCAGCTTAGAAGTCCAGGCTACCTATAATTCACCCCTCCACTTT | CASSLEVQATYNSPLHF
TRBJ1-3 | - | many | TRBV6-5 | TGTGCCAGCAGTCGACAGGCCTCTGGAAACACCATATATTTT | CASSRQASGNTIYF
TRBJ2-5 | - | many | TRBV6-5 | TGTGCCAGCACGGGGCGCGGAGAGACCCAGTACTTC | CASTGRGETQYF
TRBJ1-2 | TRBD1 | many | TRBV11-2 | TGTGCCAGCAGCTCCCTTAATATGGGACAGGGGGCCCATGGCTACACCTTC | CASSSLNMGQGAHGYTF
TRBJ2-3 | TRBD2 | medium-sized | TRBV7-9 | TGTGCCAGCAGCCCGACTAGCGGGGGCACAGATACGCAGTATTTT | CASSPTSGGTDTQYF
TRBJ2-5 | TRBD2 | many | TRBV6-5 | TGTGCCAGCAGTTATCGCCTAGCGGGAGGGCCCCCCATACTGACCCAGTACTTC | CASSYRLAGGPPILTQYF
TRBJ2-1 | - | many | TRBV5-1 | TGCGCCAGCAGCCCCAGGGGTTCCTACAATGAGCAGTTCTTC | CASSPRGSYNEQFF
TRBJ2-7 | - | many | TRBV3-1 | TGTGCCAGCAGCCTAAGCATTTTCTCTGAGCAGTACTTC | CASSLSIFSEQYF
TRBJ2-7 | - | many | TRBV10-3 | TGTGCCATCAGTGAATCGGGGAACTCCTACGAGCAGTACTTC | CAISESGNSYEQYF
TRBJ2-3 | TRBD1 | many | TRBV15 | TGTGCCACCAGCAGAGATCGGGGGACAGGGGCGGCAGATACGCAGTATTTT | CATSRDRGTGAADTQYF
TRBJ1-5 | - | many | TRBV30 | TGTGCCTGGACACCAGAGGAAACTAGCAATCAGCCCCAGCATTTT | CAWTPEETSNQPQHF
TRBJ2-7 | TRBD2 | many | TRBV20-1 | TGCAGTGCTAGTTCGGGGGGGCGTATCTCCTACGAGCAGTACTTC | CSASSGGRISYEQYF
TRBJ2-2 | - | many | TRBV12-3/TRBV12-4 | TGTGCCAGCAGGGGGACCCGAGGGGCCGGGGAGCTGTTTTTT | CASRGTRGAGELFF
TRBJ2-2 | TRBD1 | many | TRBV11-1 | TGTGCCAGCACCCTCGACAGGGCTGGGACCGGGGAGCTGTTTTTT | CASTLDRAGTGELFF
TRBJ2-2 | TRBD1 | many | TRBV19 | TGTGCCAGTGGTCGGGACAGGGGGCGATCTCCACTCGCCGGGGAGCTGTTTTTT | CASGRDRGRSPLAGELFF
TRBJ2-2 | TRBD2 | many | TRBV19 | TGTGCCAGTAGTATAGGAACTAGCGGCACCGGGGAGCTGTTTTTT | CASSIGTSGTGELFF
TRBJ1-4 | TRBD1 | - | TRBV7-2 | TGTGCCAGCAGCTTTACCGGGACAGGGGTAGAAAAACTGTTTTTT | CASSFTGTGVEKLFF
TRBJ1-1 | - | many | TRBV19 | TGTGCCAGTAGTATGAATAAGGGGATTCGAACTGAAGCTTTCTTT | CASSMNKGIRTEAFF
TRBJ2-7 | TRBD2 | many | TRBV27 | TGTGCCAGCAGTTTGGGCGGGAGGTCCGAGCAGTACTTC | CASSLGGRSEQYF
TRBJ1-4 | - | many | TRBV2 | TGTGCCAGCATAAGGACGGGAGAAAAACTGTTTTTT | CASIRTGEKLFF
TRBJ2-1 | TRBD1 | many | TRBV6-2/TRBV6-3 | TGTGCCAGCAGGGGAATTAAACAGGGGGCTACCAACAATGAGCAGTTCTTC | CASRGIKQGATNNEQFF
TRBJ2-1 | TRBD1 | medium-sized | TRBV7-3 | TGTGCCAGCAGCGCGGCTGGACAGGGATGGGATGAGCAGTTCTTC | CASSAAGQGWDEQFF
TRBJ2-5 | - | many | TRBV15 | TGTGCCACCAGCAGATCTATACAGGGTACGCAAGAGACCCAGTACTTC | CATSRSIQGTQETQYF
TRBJ2-4 | - | many | TRBV6-5 | TGTGCCAGCAGTTACTCGATTAGGTCAGGGACGAAAAACATTCAGTACTTC | CASSYSIRSGTKNIQYF
TRBJ2-5 | TRBD2 | few | TRBV3-1 | TGTGCCAGCAGCCAAGATTGGGGGGGAAGGGAGACCCAGTACTTC | CASSQDWGGRETQYF
TRBJ1-3 | - | many | TRBV12-3/TRBV12-4 | TGTGCCAGCAGCCTCGAGCCGGGTTCTGGAAACACCATATATTTT | CASSLEPGSGNTIYF
TRBJ2-7 | - | many | TRBV11-2 | TGTGCCAGCAGCTTAGATCCCGGGTCCTCGGCCTACGAGCAGTACTTC | CASSLDPGSSAYEQYF
TRBJ2-5 | TRBD2 | many | TRBV12-3/TRBV12-4 | TGTGCCAGCAGACCACTCTCGAGCGGGGGTTCGGAGACCCAGTACTTC | CASRPLSSGGSETQYF
TRBJ2-7 | - | - | TRBV18 | TGTGCCAGCTCTTTGGGTGAAGGGAACGAGCAGTACTTC | CASSLGEGNEQYF
TRBJ1-1 | - | - | TRBV12-3/TRBV12-4 | TGTGCCAGCAGTATGGGCCAGTTCGGCACTGAAGCTTTCTTT | CASSMGQFGTEAFF
TRBJ2-2 | - | - | TRBV27 | TGTGCCAGCCGCGGAGTGTGGACCGGGGAGCTGTTTTTT | CASRGVWTGELFF
TRBJ2-5 | - | few | TRBV30 | TGTGCCTGGAGCCGCGGACTTGGCGAGACCCAGTACTTC | CAWSRGLGETQYF
TRBJ2-1 | - | medium-sized | TRBV5-6 | TGTGCCAGCAGCGCGGTAGGAGGGCTTGAGCAGTTCTTC | CASSAVGGLEQFF
TRBJ2-7 | TRBD1 | medium-sized | TRBV20-1 | TGCAGTGCTAAGGATCTTGGACAGGGCCACGAGCAGTACTTC | CSAKDLGQGHEQYF
TRBJ2-7 | TRBD1 | medium-sized | TRBV3-1 | TGTGCCAGCAGTCGACAGGGCCCGGGGTACGAGCAGTACTTC | CASSRQGPGYEQYF
TRBJ1-4 | TRBD1 | many | TRBV12-3/TRBV12-4 | TGTGCCAGCAGTTTCCGGGACAGGGGGCTTCCAACTAATGAAAAACTGTTTTTT | CASSFRDRGLPTNEKLFF
TRBJ2-5 | TRBD2 | many | TRBV5-1 | TGCGCCAGCAGCCCCGGGACTAGGGCAGAGACCCAGTACTTC | CASSPGTRAETQYF
TRBJ2-3 | TRBD2 | many | TRBV4-2 | TGTGCCAGCAGCCAAGTACTAGCGGGGCAGAGAATTGCAGATACGCAGTATTTT | CASSQVLAGQRIADTQYF
TRBJ2-7 | - | many | TRBV4-3 | TGCGCCAGCAGCCAAGAGACTACCTGGGGCGAGCAGTACTTC | CASSQETTWGEQYF
TRBJ2-1 | TRBD1 | few | TRBV12-3/TRBV12-4 | TGTGCCAGCAGTTTAGGGACAGGGGCTAGTGAGCAGTTCTTC | CASSLGTGASEQFF
TRBJ1-1 | TRBD1 | medium-sized | TRBV7-9 | TGTGCCAGCAGCCACAGGGGAATAGGGACTGAAGCTTTCTTT | CASSHRGIGTEAFF
TRBJ1-2 | TRBD1 | many | TRBV6-5 | TGTGCCAGCAGACCCGAGGGGGCCCGAGCTAACTATGGCTACACCTTC | CASRPEGARANYGYTF
TRBJ1-5 | - | - | TRBV18 | TGTGCCAGCTCACCCCCGGGACACGCGAATCAGCCCCAGCATTTT | CASSPPGHANQPQHF
TRBJ2-3 | TRBD2 | - | TRBV20-1 | TGCAGTGCTAGAGTGTTGCGGGAGTTTACAGATACGCAGTATTTT | CSARVLREFTDTQYF
TRBJ1-6 | - | many | TRBV3-1 | TGTGCCAGCAGCCGCGTAGACCTGGTGAATTCACCCCTCCACTTT | CASSRVDLVNSPLHF
TRBJ1-1 | - | many | TRBV12-3/TRBV12-4 | TGTGCCAGCAGTTTCTGGGAGACCGGCACTGAAGCTTTCTTT | CASSFWETGTEAFF
TRBJ2-7 | - | medium-sized | TRBV5-1 | TGCGCCAGCAGCCCTCAGACGAGCTCCTACGAGCAGTACTTC | CASSPQTSSYEQYF
TRBJ2-2 | - | many | TRBV18 | TGTGCCAGCTCACCAATTGTAGGTCTGACCACCGGGGAGCTGTTTTTT | CASSPIVGLTTGELFF
TRBJ2-3 | TRBD2 | few | TRBV6-5 | TGTGCCAGCCTTGGGACTAACACAGATACGCAGTATTTT | CASLGTNTDTQYF
TRBJ1-5 | - | many | TRBV6-1 | TGTGCAATCCGCCGGGTACCAAGCAATCAGCCCCAGCATTTT | CAIRRVPSNQPQHF